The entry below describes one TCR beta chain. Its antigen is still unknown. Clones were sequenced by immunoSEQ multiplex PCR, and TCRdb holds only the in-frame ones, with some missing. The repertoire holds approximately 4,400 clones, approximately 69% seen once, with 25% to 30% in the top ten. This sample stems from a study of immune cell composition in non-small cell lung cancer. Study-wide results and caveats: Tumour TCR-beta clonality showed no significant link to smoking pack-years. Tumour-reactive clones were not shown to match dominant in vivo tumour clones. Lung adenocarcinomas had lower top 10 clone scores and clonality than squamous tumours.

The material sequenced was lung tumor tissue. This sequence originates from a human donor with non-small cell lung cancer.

CDR3 in amino acids: CASTPTRDRGRNGYTF. The DNA of the CDR3 is TGTGCCAGCACCCCAACCCGCGACAGGGGGCGCAATGGCTACACCTTC. V usage is TRBV28 and J usage is TRBJ1-2; 10 bases match TRBD1. The germline V gene encodes CDR1 MDHEN and CDR2 SYDVKM. This CDR3 is 16 amino acids long. The V gene end was trimmed by 7 bases and the J gene end by 6 bases; junction bases not matched to a gene: 14.